The entry below gives a single T cell receptor (beta chain) sequence along with its context. This sample was included in a study of blood T cell repertoires in COVID-19. Across the whole study: From T cells, B-cell-depleted T cells, or PBMCs came the material, which was cDNA or gDNA.

Per the original methods: The assay estimated nucleated cells by amplifying reference gene primers. The protocol was immunoSEQ multiplex PCR, while the TCRdb copy is restricted to in-frame clones and leaves out a portion. V, J and clone size are those of that table, while D and trimming were read from the DNA. The repertoire holds more than 250,000 clones, with around 86% as singletons. V was trimmed by 3 bases and J by 6 bases, leaving 8 bases between them. Germline V gene sequence: CDR1 SGHNT, CDR2 YENEEA. The CDR3 covers 13 residues. The TCR comes from a man younger than 35 with active or convalescent COVID-19. V and J are TRBV11-3 and TRBJ2-2, with a tentative D call TRBD1 (7 bases). Sequencing was done on a sample of peripheral blood. CDR3 residues: CASSFRGAGELFF. The CDR3 coding sequence is TGTGCCAGCAGCTTCAGGGGGGCCGGGGAGCTGTTTTTT.